Reported below is one TCR beta chain. Its antigen is undetermined. This record comes from a study of molecular identifiers for immune sequencing clone quantification. General study findings and limits: In CMV-specific effectors, clones above 20 copies held over 99% of molecules; naive, under 1%.

The ends were cut back, 1 base at V and 8 bases at J, with 15 bases in the middle. The CDR3 consists of 14 residues. Per the germline V gene, CDR1 is LGHNA and CDR2 is YSLEER. TCRdb reprocessed the PCR reads with MiXCR, giving one entry per CDR3 protein. This table holds about 630,000 distinct CDR3 sequences, roughly 27% found once. The sequencing input was naive CD8+ T cells from blood, with Jurkat cell RNA spiked in. Described subset: FACS-sorted CD8+CD4-CCR7+CD45RA+ naive T cells. This receptor was obtained from a human donor in good health. Some libraries in this study had Jurkat cell RNA spiked in. This chain joins TRBV4-3 and TRBJ2-7; D is unclear. The CDR3 reads CASSQGSTDSKQYF. CDR3 in DNA: TGCGCCAGCAGCCAAGGTTCGACTGACTCCAAGCAGTACTTC.